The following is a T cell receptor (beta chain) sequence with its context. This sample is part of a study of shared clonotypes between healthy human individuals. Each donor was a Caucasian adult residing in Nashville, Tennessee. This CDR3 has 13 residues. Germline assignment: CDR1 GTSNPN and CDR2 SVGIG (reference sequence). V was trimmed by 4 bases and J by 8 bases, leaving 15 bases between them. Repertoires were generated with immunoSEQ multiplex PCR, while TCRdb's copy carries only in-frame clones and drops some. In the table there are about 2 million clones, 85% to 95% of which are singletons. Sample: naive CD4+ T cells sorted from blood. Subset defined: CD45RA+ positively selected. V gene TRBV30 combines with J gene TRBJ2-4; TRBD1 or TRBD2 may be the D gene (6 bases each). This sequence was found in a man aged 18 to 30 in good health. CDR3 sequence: CAWTRGGTDIQYF. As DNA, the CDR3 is TGTGCCTGGACAAGAGGGGGGACGGACATTCAGTACTTC. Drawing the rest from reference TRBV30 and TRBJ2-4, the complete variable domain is SQTIHQWPATLVQPVGSPLSLECTVEGTSNPNLYWYRQAAGRGLQLLFYSVGIGQISSEVPQNLSASRPQDRQFILSSKKLLLSDSGFYLCAWTRGGTDIQYFGAGTRLSVL.